The entry below gives a single TCR beta chain sequence along with its context. Its antigen remains unknown. The data derive from a study of beta chain features in type 1 diabetes. Expressed TCRB transcripts were sequenced after all isolated RNA was converted to cDNA. Average reads for naive, central memory and regulatory T cell samples were about 4 million. The repertoire was sequenced with immunoSEQ multiplex PCR; TCRdb's copy has only in-frame clones and lacks some. Of approximately 170,000 clones in the sample, approximately 8% were seen once. Study-level points and caveats: In patients and controls equally, PCR might favor templates that are shorter. Insertions at VDJ junctions were less frequent in type 1 diabetes patients. These patients also deleted more nucleotides at the same junctions. The study found moderately but significantly shorter TCRB CDR3s in all four CD4+ subsets of Type 1 diabetes patients.

Each sorted population was over 98% pure. The sample comprised central memory CD4+ T cells from blood. The clonotype was recovered from a woman between 35 and 50 years old with type 1 diabetes.

Written as DNA, the CDR3 is TGTGCCAGCAGTCGTGTTGGGGCTCCAGATACGCAGTATTTT. Translation: CASSRVGAPDTQYF. The chain uses TRBV27 and TRBJ2-3; D might be TRBD1 (5 bases). The CDR3 contains 14 residues. CDR1 and CDR2 (germline): MNHEY, SMNVEV (reference sequence). Trimming left V 5 bases short and J 4 bases short, with 13 bases between.